This TCR beta chain was obtained from a study of blood T cells in healthy people across ages (dated by TCRdb to between 2015 and 2017). Regarding the study in general: In model experiments, roughly one uniquely barcoded TCR beta cDNA molecule per two T cells was captured by template switching. The donors were split into four age groups: young (average about 15 years), middle-aged (roughly 39), aged (roughly 68) and long-lived (about 82). The study analyzed two additional independent replicas of 1 million unique cDNA reads from the same blood draw for two donors, one aged 18 to 29 and one aged 80 or older. To avoid experimental bias, donors of different ages were spread randomly across the sequencing lanes. Age-related changes in TCR beta repertoire diversity were measured in the study by deep sequencing normalized with unique cDNA molecular identifiers.

Receptor libraries were prepared by 5' RACE. Instrument on record: Illumina HiSeq 2500. A second about 7 to 11 cycle PCR used a sample-barcoded 5' primer and a J-beta primer mix. A unique molecular identifier was introduced onto each TCR beta cDNA molecule by a template-switch 5' adaptor carrying 12 random nucleotides. Each sample yielded at least 2.5 million CDR3-containing paired-end reads. First-strand cDNA synthesis was performed from all RNA using the Mint cDNA synthesis kit, with priming by a TRBC-specific oligonucleotide. Following uracil-DNA glycosylase treatment, all cDNA underwent a first 18-cycle PCR with the universal primers M1SS and BC2_uni_R. Under the source paper's analysis protocol: For normalization, 1 million high-quality reads were randomly selected from each sample, with every read carrying a distinct molecular identifier. Reads sharing molecular identifiers were discarded rather than binned into consensus sequences. CDR3 identification, clonotype clustering and error correction used MiTCR with a Q25 quality threshold and the strictest error-elimination algorithm. A nonparametric unseen species model with Euler transformation was used to estimate a lower bound on total TCR beta diversity. Clones were called with MiXCR by TCRdb after fastp trimmed the public reads at Q25, and only in-frame beta chains were retained. Every CDR3 protein is listed once, alongside the most common genes and DNA of its rows. The V and J calls and clone size come from TCRdb's table, not from the authors' own analysis. This sample has roughly 800,000 distinct CDR3 sequences in its table, and 53% of those were observed once. Jointly, the top ten make up roughly two fifths of the sample.

CDR1 and CDR2 are drawn from the germline V gene: MNHEY, SVGAGI. The junction carries 10 bases between V and J, which are trimmed by 0 bases and 2 bases respectively. Taken from cysteine to phenylalanine, the CDR3 has 15 residues. The retained sequence is limited to the CDR3, 45 bases, with the frame set at the first base. What the study reported, not specific to this receptor: Total diversity estimates from one million sequenced T cells were considered lower bounds and underestimates. Bulk unsorted PBMC profiling prevented conclusive comparison of naive and antigen-experienced compartments. Observed TCR beta diversity per million T cells fell roughly linearly with age, and a significant reduction was already apparent by age about 38. The CMV infection status of donors was not known, potentially confounding age-related changes in expanded clonotypes. Compared with the aged group, more naive CD4+ T cells, fewer expanded clones and increased TCR diversity were shown by the long-lived group, suggesting age selection. A strong correlation was found between observed TCR beta diversity and the percentage of naive T cells measured by flow cytometry.

Worth noting for this clonotype: It has no known antigen specificity. Per-base quality was not reported, and no clone a single base away is much larger than it.

Systemically healthy Caucasian individuals from Russia, about 38 in total and aged roughly 6 to 100 years, were included as donors. Each donor gave roughly 11 milliliters of peripheral blood, drawn into EDTA-treated Vacutainer tubes. PBMCs were isolated by Ficoll-Paque density-gradient centrifugation, with at least 7 million obtained per sample. Trizol reagent was used to extract total RNA from PBMCs, with at least 6 micrograms per sample. For every donor, flow cytometry on a PBMC aliquot measured the percentage of naive CD45RAhigh/CD27high T cells. The sample taken for sequencing was blood. This chain is built from TRBV6-5 and TRBJ2-5; no D gene can be assigned with confidence. The receptor was derived from a man older than 75 in good health. The CDR3: CASSYSTLGQETQYF. The bases are TGTGCCAGCAGTTACTCGACATTGGGACAAGAGACCCAGTACTTC.